This T cell receptor beta chain stems from a study of beta chain features in type 1 diabetes. Expressed TCRB transcripts were sequenced, since all the RNA that had been isolated was reverse transcribed. Method: immunoSEQ multiplex PCR; TCRdb's copy keeps in-frame clones and lacks some. The sample carries 150,000 to 200,000 clones, about 8.3% recorded once. In the case of this clone: Its antigen remains unknown.

Study-wide results and caveats: TCRB CDR3s were moderately but significantly shorter in Type 1 diabetes patients in all four CD4+ subsets.

Germline assignment: CDR1 KGHSH and CDR2 LQKENI. This CDR3 comprises 15 residues. The germline V and J ends were trimmed by 4 bases and 8 bases, with 17 bases remaining between them. Source material: central memory CD4+ T cells from blood. The V gene is TRBV18, the J gene TRBJ1-4; weak D call: TRBD1 (5 bases). The receptor comes from a woman under 30 with type 1 diabetes. CDR3 protein: CASSLVGGSGEKLFF. In nucleotides, the CDR3 is TGTGCCAGCTCACTCGTCGGGGGTTCTGGCGAAAAACTGTTTTTT.